The sequence of this T cell receptor (beta chain) was determined in a study of T-cell reconstitution after alpha-beta-depleted transplantation in children. Preparation of the TCRbeta library used unique molecular identifiers. TCRdb re-called the PCR reads through MiXCR, storing one row per CDR3 protein. The table includes around 500,000 distinct CDR3 sequences, approximately 12% detected once. V shed 6 bases and J 3 bases; nucleotides not matched to a gene: 4. Germline-derived CDR1 and CDR2 are DFQATT and SNEGSKA (reference sequence). This CDR3 has 13 amino acids. This receptor was identified in a human donor who donated a stem cell graft to a child with combined immunodeficiency. The chain uses TRBV20-1 and TRBJ2-7; TRBD2 aligns across 11 bases. The sample consisted of PBMCs from the stem cell graft donor, taken from the stem cell graft. Written as DNA, the CDR3 is TGCAGTGCCTTAGGACTAGCGGGCTACGAGCAGTACTTC. This codes for CSALGLAGYEQYF.